This entry lists 30 T cell receptor beta chains sequenced from one sample in a study of TIL therapy for anti-PD-1-resistant metastatic lung cancer. The sample's time point: pre-treatment sample, taken before nivolumab and TIL therapy. Pleural nodules or supraclavicular lymph nodes made up most of the excised metastases sampled. Sequencing used immunoSEQ v3. Assay used: immunoSEQ multiplex PCR; TCRdb lists only in-frame clones, some missing. This repertoire shows roughly 13,000 clones, approximately 72% found once; its top ten account for approximately 9.4%. Sequencing was performed on tumor tissue, taken at baseline. The receptor source for this set is a woman between 25 and 85 years old with non-small cell lung cancer.

The rearrangement uses TRBV7-3 and TRBJ1-1; 11 bases line up with TRBD1. The CDR3 loop spans 13 amino acids. J gave up 7 bases and V 4 bases, and 2 bases lay outside the gene matches. The V gene's germline CDR1 is SGHTA and CDR2 FQGTGA. CDR3 DNA sequence: TGTGCCAGCAGCTGGACAGGGGGCCATGAAGCTTTCTTT. Encoded protein: CASSWTGGHEAFF.

Sample share makes this clone medium-sized (0.01 to 0.1%). CDR3 in DNA: TGTGCCAGCTCACCGGGGACTAGCTTCCACGAGCAGTACTTC. Protein: CASSPGTSFHEQYF. The gene calls are TRBV18 and TRBJ2-7, with 9 bases lining up with TRBD2. Germline trimming cut 3 bases from V and 5 bases from J; bases unmatched to any gene: 5. From germline, CDR1 is KGHSH and CDR2 LQKENI. CDR3 length: 14 residues. The full variable domain, with the rest looked up from reference TRBV18 and TRBJ2-7, is NAGVMQNPRHLVRRRGQEARLRCSPMKGHSHVYWYRQLPEEGLKFMVYLQKENIIDESGMPKERFSAEFPKEGPSILRIQQVVRGDSAAYFCASSPGTSFHEQYFGPGTRLTVT.

The table lists this clone with a few counts. The chain couples TRBV7-8 to TRBJ1-5; 12 positions agree with TRBD1. Germline V CDR1 and CDR2: SGHVS, FQNEAQ. The CDR3 has 20 residues. With 5 bases clipped from V and 1 base from J, the junction kept 15 bases outside the gene matches. The CDR3 loop reads CASSHYQRDRGQRSNQPQHF. The CDR3 DNA is TGTGCCAGCAGCCACTATCAGAGGGACAGGGGGCAGCGAAGCAATCAGCCCCAGCATTTT.

In the case of this clone: Other DNA sequences from this sample encode an identical CDR3 as well. V gene TRBV6-1 combines with J gene TRBJ2-5, with D perhaps matching TRBD2 (5 bases). The CDR3 contains 14 residues. Looked up from germline, CDR1 is MNHNS and CDR2 is SASEGT. Trimming left V 2 bases short and J 1 base short, with 8 bases between. The CDR3 region is CASSEMTTQETQYF. The CDR3 bases are TGTGCCAGCAGTGAAATGACTACCCAAGAGACCCAGTACTTC.

This CDR3 reads CASSQEPGQTQYF. CDR3 DNA sequence: TGCGCCAGCAGCCAAGAACCTGGACAGACCCAGTACTTC. The rearrangement uses TRBV4-1 and TRBJ2-5, with D uncertain. The V gene's germline CDR1 is MGHRA and CDR2 YSYEKL. This CDR3 has 13 amino acids. Trimming took 0 bases from V and 6 from J, leaving 8 bases between them.

The chain joins TRBV9 to TRBJ2-3; D is unresolved. The CDR3 totals 14 residues. Germline V gene data show CDR1 as SGDLS and CDR2 as YYNGEE. Trimming took 0 bases from V and 1 from J, leaving 6 bases between them. In nucleotides, the CDR3 is TGTGCCAGCAGCGTAGTAAGCGGCACAGATACGCAGTATTTT. It specifies CASSVVSGTDTQYF.

The chain employs TRBV6-1 and TRBJ1-5; the D is unclear. Germline V CDR1 and CDR2: MNHNS, SASEGT. CDR3 length equals 13 residues. V lost 7 bases, J lost 0 bases, and 7 bases lay in between. The CDR3 here is CASTANSNQPQHF. The CDR3 DNA follows: TGTGCCAGCACCGCGAATAGCAATCAGCCCCAGCATTTT.

This clone has a handful of counts. This chain uses TRBV28 with TRBJ2-7; D is possibly TRBD2 (6 bases). The CDR3 has 16 residues. In germline, CDR1 is MDHEN, CDR2 SYDVKM. The germline V and J ends were trimmed by 3 bases and 0 bases, with 15 bases remaining between them. In DNA form, the CDR3 reads TGTGCCAGCAGTTTGGTAGTACTAGCTCCCTCCTACGAGCAGTACTTC. Translation: CASSLVVLAPSYEQYF.

CDR3 sequence: CASSGQGATGELFF. Written as DNA, the CDR3 is TGTGCCAGCAGCGGTCAGGGGGCGACCGGGGAGCTGTTTTTT. The chain employs TRBV7-2 and TRBJ2-2, with 8 bases identical to TRBD1. The germline CDR1 and CDR2 sequences are SGHTA and FQGNSA. Trimming cost V 5 bases and J 5 bases; bases outside gene matches: 4. This CDR3 is built from 14 residues. Supplemented by reference TRBV7-2 and TRBJ2-2, the full variable domain reads GAGVSQSPSNKVTEKGKDVELRCDPISGHTALYWYRQSLGQGLEFLIYFQGNSAPDKSGLPSDRFSAERTGGSVSTLTIQRTQQEDSAVYLCASSGQGATGELFFGEGSRLTVL.

V gene TRBV7-9 combines with J gene TRBJ2-3; tentative D call: TRBD2 (6 bases). Trimming removed 7 bases at V and 3 bases at J, with 17 bases between. The CDR3 runs to 15 residues. Germline values: CDR1 SEHNR, CDR2 FQNEAQ (reference sequence). CDR3 bases: TGTGCCAGCACCGCCCGGGCAGGGAGGACAGATACGCAGTATTTT. This gives the protein CASTARAGRTDTQYF.

V gene TRBV5-5 combines with J gene TRBJ2-3, with TRBD2 matching over 14 bases. The CDR3 runs to 15 residues. V lost 4 bases, J lost 6 bases, and 4 bases stayed unmatched. Germline lookup yields CDR1 SGHKS and CDR2 YYEKEE (reference sequence). CDR3 in DNA: TGTGCCAGCAGCGGACTAGCGGGGGGCGGGGATACGCAGTATTTT. Translated: CASSGLAGGGDTQYF.

This chain connects TRBV19 to TRBJ2-1; TRBD2 aligns across 12 bases. J gave up 8 bases and V 5 bases, and 16 bases lay outside the gene matches. Germline loops: CDR1 LNHDA, CDR2 SQIVND (reference sequence). The CDR3 has 18 amino acids. CDR3 coding DNA: TGTGCCAGTAGTGGGGACAATGGGCTAGCGGGAGGGAGGGATGAGCAGTTCTTC. It encodes CASSGDNGLAGGRDEQFF.

This clone was seen more than once but under ten times. This chain links TRBV4-1 with TRBJ1-2; no reliable D call. V gave up 0 bases and J gave up 3 bases, with 11 bases separating them. This CDR3 region has 15 residues. Germline CDR1 MGHRA, CDR2 YSYEKL. The CDR3 DNA reads as TGCGCCAGCAGCCAAGATCCGGCCGGACACTATGGCTACACCTTC. It yields the protein CASSQDPAGHYGYTF.

The table lists this clone with a few counts. The chain recombines TRBV7-9 with TRBJ2-2; weak D call: TRBD2 (5 bases). From germline, CDR1 is SEHNR and CDR2 FQNEAQ (reference sequence). CDR3 size: 15 residues. Deletions cut 8 bases from V and 0 bases from J, with 13 bases between. The CDR3 sequence is CASGGLYANTGELFF. The CDR3 coding sequence is TGTGCCAGCGGTGGACTTTACGCGAACACCGGGGAGCTGTTTTTT.

The chain uses TRBV18 and TRBJ1-1, with 8 bases matching TRBD1. Looked up from germline, CDR1 is KGHSH and CDR2 is LQKENI. The J segment lost 5 bases and the V segment lost 4 bases, leaving 6 bases of the junction unmatched. This CDR3 contains 14 residues. The CDR3 reads CASSLDRGSTEAFF. CDR3 bases: TGTGCCAGCTCACTTGACAGGGGAAGTACTGAAGCTTTCTTT.

The chain employs TRBV15 and TRBJ1-4, with 7 bases lining up with TRBD1. The CDR3 contains 16 residues. Germline CDR1 LNHNV, CDR2 YYDKDF (reference sequence). The ends lost 3 bases at V and 7 bases at J; junction bases unmatched: 11. The CDR3 DNA reads as TGTGCCACCAGCAGGGGAGAGGGGGCGCGGGGTGAAAAACTGTTTTTT. Its translation: CATSRGEGARGEKLFF.

This clone was counted between two and nine times. The chain uses TRBV6-6 and TRBJ1-1; no definite D call. The length of the CDR3 is 10 residues. Deletions cut 6 bases from V and 11 bases from J, with 10 bases between. The V gene's germline CDR1 is MNHNY and CDR2 SVGAGI (reference sequence). CDR3 nucleotide sequence: TGTGCCAGCAGGGAGGGATCTGCTTTCTTT. This codes for CASREGSAFF.

The DNA for the CDR3 is TGTGCCAGCAGCGGACAGTCACAGGGCTTCGAGGGCTACACCTTC. It encodes CASSGQSQGFEGYTF. The rearrangement joins TRBV9 to TRBJ1-2, with D possibly being TRBD1 (6 bases). V was clipped by 3 bases and J by 8 bases, with 20 bases between them. Germline lookup yields CDR1 SGDLS and CDR2 YYNGEE. The CDR3 runs to 15 residues.

V gene TRBV27 combines with J gene TRBJ1-1, with unresolved D. The V end lost 2 bases, the J end lost 1 base, and 11 bases lay between the germline ends. CDR3 length: 15 residues. The germline CDR1 and CDR2 sequences are MNHEY and SMNVEV (reference sequence). The CDR3 nucleotides read TGTGCCAGCAGTTTAACCCCCCGGGCGAACACTGAAGCTTTCTTT. Amino acid sequence: CASSLTPRANTEAFF.

This clone came up a few times. The chain employs TRBV21-1 and TRBJ2-3; TRBD2, the table's D call, was not compared with the DNA. TRBV21-1 is a listed pseudogene. The length of the CDR3 is 17 residues. The CDR3 loop reads CASRTSGRKTSTDTQYF. CDR3 nucleotide sequence: TGTGCCAGCAGGACTAGCGGGAGGAAGACTAGCACAGATACGCAGTATTTT.

This clone was found once. V usage is TRBV7-2 and J usage is TRBJ2-1, with D unresolved. Germline lookup yields CDR1 SGHTA and CDR2 FQGNSA. V was pared by 4 bases and J by 8 bases, with 9 bases between. CDR3 length: 12 residues. CDR3 nucleotides: TGTGCCAGCAGCTCATACAGAGATGAGCAGTTCTTC. Amino acid sequence: CASSSYRDEQFF.

The gene calls are TRBV4-1 and TRBJ2-5; TRBD2 aligns across 16 bases. The V gene's germline CDR1 is MGHRA and CDR2 YSYEKL. The V gene end was trimmed by 4 bases and the J gene end by 4 bases; junction bases not matched to a gene: 9. The CDR3 sequence is 18 residues long. CDR3 in amino acids: CASSPPPGLAGGGETQYF. For the CDR3, the DNA is TGCGCCAGCAGCCCCCCCCCGGGACTAGCGGGAGGGGGAGAGACCCAGTACTTC.

This clone turned up a few times. The chain links TRBV7-2 to TRBJ2-5; D is possibly TRBD1 (6 bases). The CDR3 has 13 amino acids. Germline V lookup: CDR1 SGHTA, CDR2 FQGNSA. Trimming stripped 5 bases from V and 3 bases from J, with 10 bases between. CDR3 region: CASSTQGEETQYF. CDR3 nucleotide sequence: TGTGCCAGCAGCACACAGGGCGAAGAGACCCAGTACTTC. The full variable domain, with the rest looked up from reference TRBV7-2 and TRBJ2-5, is GAGVSQSPSNKVTEKGKDVELRCDPISGHTALYWYRQSLGQGLEFLIYFQGNSAPDKSGLPSDRFSAERTGGSVSTLTIQRTQQEDSAVYLCASSTQGEETQYFGPGTRLLVL.

The chain is built from TRBV14 and TRBJ1-6; D is ambiguous. The germline CDR1 and CDR2 sequences are SGHDN and FVKESK. The CDR3 is made up of 14 amino acids. The V end lost 5 bases, the J end lost 4 bases, and 9 bases lay between the germline ends. CDR3 sequence reads: CASSNTEYNSPLHF. The CDR3 bases are TGTGCCAGCAGCAATACGGAGTATAATTCACCCCTCCACTTT.

Written as DNA, the CDR3 is TGCGCCAGCAGCTACTCGGACAGGTTAGGGGAGCTGTTTTTT. Its protein is CASSYSDRLGELFF. This chain joins TRBV5-1 and TRBJ2-2, with 7 bases that match TRBD1. Germline V gene lookup returns CDR1 SGHRS and CDR2 YFSETQ. After removal of 3 bases from V and 8 bases from J, the junction contained 7 bases not matched to a gene. CDR3 size: 14 residues.

The genes are TRBV10-3 and TRBJ2-3; D is possibly TRBD1 (5 bases). This CDR3 has 14 amino acids. Germline CDR1 and CDR2: ENHRY and SYGVKD. V was clipped by 7 bases and J by 2 bases, with 13 bases between them. The CDR3 region has the DNA TGTGCCATCAAGGGGTCAAACCCCACAGATACGCAGTATTTT. Its translation is CAIKGSNPTDTQYF.

V gene TRBV6-1 combines with J gene TRBJ1-4; 9 bases align to TRBD1. In germline, CDR1 is MNHNS, CDR2 SASEGT. Germline trimming cut 2 bases from V and 6 bases from J; bases unmatched to any gene: 16. This CDR3 has 19 residues. This CDR3 reads CASSENFLFGTGSYEKLFF. CDR3 DNA: TGTGCCAGCAGTGAAAATTTTCTTTTCGGGACAGGGTCATATGAAAAACTGTTTTTT.

In DNA, the CDR3 is TGCGCCAGCAGCCGCAACGGTGACTCTGGAAACACCATATATTTT. Its protein is CASSRNGDSGNTIYF. This rearrangement joins TRBV4-3 to TRBJ1-3; D ambiguous. The CDR3 runs 15 residues. Trimming took off 4 bases at V and 0 bases at J, with 10 bases between the two ends. The germline gives CDR1 LGHNA, CDR2 YSLEER.

The V gene is TRBV6-5, the J gene TRBJ1-1; the D gene is possibly TRBD1 (5 bases). CDR1 and CDR2 from the germline V gene are MNHEY and SVGAGI. This CDR3 comprises 13 residues. V lost 7 bases and J lost 8, with 17 bases in between. The chain's CDR3 is CASNHGWDGEAFF. The CDR3 bases are TGTGCCAGCAACCACGGTTGGGACGGCGAAGCTTTCTTT.

The chain has TRBV5-4 and TRBJ1-6, with a tentative D call TRBD1 (6 bases). The CDR3 contains 15 residues. In germline, CDR1 is SGHNT, CDR2 YYREEE (reference sequence). V lost 3 bases, J lost 9 bases, and 16 bases lay in between. Here the CDR3 reads CASSSDRWITSPLHF. CDR3 DNA: TGTGCCAGCAGCTCCGACAGGTGGATAACTTCACCCCTCCACTTT.